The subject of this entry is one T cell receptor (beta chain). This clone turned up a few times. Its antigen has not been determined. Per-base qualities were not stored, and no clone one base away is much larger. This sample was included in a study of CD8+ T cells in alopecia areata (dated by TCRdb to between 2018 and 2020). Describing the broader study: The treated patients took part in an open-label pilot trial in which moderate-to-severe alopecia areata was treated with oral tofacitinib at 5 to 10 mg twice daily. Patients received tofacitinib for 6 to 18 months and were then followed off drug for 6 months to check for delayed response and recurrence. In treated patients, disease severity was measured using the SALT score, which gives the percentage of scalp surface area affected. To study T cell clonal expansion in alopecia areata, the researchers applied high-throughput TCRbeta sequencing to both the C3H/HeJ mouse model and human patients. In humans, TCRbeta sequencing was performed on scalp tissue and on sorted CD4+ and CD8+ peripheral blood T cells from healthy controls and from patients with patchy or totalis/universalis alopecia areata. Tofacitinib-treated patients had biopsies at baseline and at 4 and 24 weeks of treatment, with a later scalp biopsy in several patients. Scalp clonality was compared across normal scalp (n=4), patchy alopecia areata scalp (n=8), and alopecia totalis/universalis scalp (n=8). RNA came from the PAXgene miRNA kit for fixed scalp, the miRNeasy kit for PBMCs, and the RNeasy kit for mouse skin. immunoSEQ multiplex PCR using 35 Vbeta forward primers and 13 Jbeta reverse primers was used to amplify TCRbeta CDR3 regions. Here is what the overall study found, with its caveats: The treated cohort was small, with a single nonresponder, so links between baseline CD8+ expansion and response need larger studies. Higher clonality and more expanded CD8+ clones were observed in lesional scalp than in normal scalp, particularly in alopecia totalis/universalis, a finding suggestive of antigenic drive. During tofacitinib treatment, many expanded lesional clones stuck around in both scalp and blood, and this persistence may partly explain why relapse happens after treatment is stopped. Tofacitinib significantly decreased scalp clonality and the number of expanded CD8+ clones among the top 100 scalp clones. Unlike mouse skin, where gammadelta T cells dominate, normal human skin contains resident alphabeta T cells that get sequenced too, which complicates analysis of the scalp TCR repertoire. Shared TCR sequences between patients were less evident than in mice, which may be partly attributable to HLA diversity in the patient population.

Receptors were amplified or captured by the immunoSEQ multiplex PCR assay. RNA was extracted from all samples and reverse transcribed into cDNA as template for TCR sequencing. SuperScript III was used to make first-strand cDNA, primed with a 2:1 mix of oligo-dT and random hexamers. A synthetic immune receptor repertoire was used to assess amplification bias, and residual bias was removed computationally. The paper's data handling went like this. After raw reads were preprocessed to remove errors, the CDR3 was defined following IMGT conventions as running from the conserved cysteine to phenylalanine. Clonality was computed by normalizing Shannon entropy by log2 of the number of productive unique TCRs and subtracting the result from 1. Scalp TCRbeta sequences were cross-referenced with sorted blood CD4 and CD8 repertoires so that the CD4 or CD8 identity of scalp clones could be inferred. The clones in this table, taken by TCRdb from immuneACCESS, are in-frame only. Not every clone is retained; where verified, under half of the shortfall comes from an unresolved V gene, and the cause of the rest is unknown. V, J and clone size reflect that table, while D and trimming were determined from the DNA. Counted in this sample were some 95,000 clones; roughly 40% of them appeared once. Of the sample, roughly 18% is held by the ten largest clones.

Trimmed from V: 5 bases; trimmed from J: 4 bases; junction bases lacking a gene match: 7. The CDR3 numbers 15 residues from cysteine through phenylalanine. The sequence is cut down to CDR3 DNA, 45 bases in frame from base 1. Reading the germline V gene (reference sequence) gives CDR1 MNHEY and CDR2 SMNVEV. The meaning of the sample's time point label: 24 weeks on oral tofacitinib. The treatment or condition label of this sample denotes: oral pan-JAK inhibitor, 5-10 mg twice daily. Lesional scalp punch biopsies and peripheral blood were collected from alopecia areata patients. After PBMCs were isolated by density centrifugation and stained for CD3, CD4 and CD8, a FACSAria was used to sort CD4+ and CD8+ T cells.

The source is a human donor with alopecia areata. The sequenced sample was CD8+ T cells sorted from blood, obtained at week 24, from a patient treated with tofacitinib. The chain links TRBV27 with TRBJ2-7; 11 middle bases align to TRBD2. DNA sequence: TGTGCCAGCAGTCCCGCGACTAGCGGGATGTACGAGCAGTACTTC. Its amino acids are CASSPATSGMYEQYF.